The 23 T cell receptor beta chains below all came from one sample that was sequenced in a study of T cell changes during pregnancy in multiple sclerosis. Sequenced by immunoSEQ multiplex PCR; TCRdb stores in-frame clones only, minus some. The table shows 36,000 or so clones, with approximately 90% occurring only once. Sequenced material: CD4+ T cells from peripheral blood mononuclear cells, taken in the first trimester of pregnancy. These receptors all stem from a female donor with multiple sclerosis, enrolled in a pregnancy study.

This clone was observed once. The chain carries TRBV4-1 and TRBJ2-7; 7 positions agree with TRBD2. The trim removed 4 bases at V and 5 bases at J, leaving 17 bases unmatched. The germline gives CDR1 MGHRA, CDR2 YSYEKL. The CDR3 is made up of 17 amino acids. The CDR3 nucleotides read TGCGCCAGCAGCCGTGGGTTCTCGGGAGGTCCCGGGGACGAGCAGTACTTC. As protein: CASSRGFSGGPGDEQYF.

This chain joins TRBV6-4 and TRBJ2-1, with D tentatively TRBD2 (5 bases). The V and J ends lost 2 bases and 6 bases respectively, with 11 bases between them. Per the germline V gene, CDR1 is MRHNA and CDR2 is SNTAGT. CDR3 length equals 14 residues. CDR3 sequence: CASSDGRGLNEQFF. In DNA form, the CDR3 reads TGTGCCAGCAGTGACGGTCGAGGGCTCAATGAGCAGTTCTTC.

On this clone itself: Other DNA sequences in this sample translate to the same CDR3. The CDR3 DNA reads as TGTGCCAGCCTCGGACTGGCGGTTTACAATGAGCAGTTCTTC. Translating gives CASLGLAVYNEQFF. The V and J genes are TRBV6-1 and TRBJ2-1; TRBD2 is a possible D gene (5 bases). V gave up 8 bases and J gave up 4 bases, with 15 bases separating them. CDR1 is MNHNS and CDR2 is SASEGT in the germline V gene. This CDR3 is built from 14 residues.

This clone was seen only once. J is TRBJ2-6 and V is TRBV5-4; D might be TRBD2 (5 bases). V lost 4 bases to trimming and J lost 0 bases, with 11 bases between them. Germline CDR1 reads SGHNT; CDR2 reads YYREEE (reference sequence). This CDR3 comprises 16 residues. CDR3 DNA sequence: TGTGCCAGCAGCGTAGCGCCTGTCTCTGGGGCCAACGTCCTGACTTTC. Translated, it gives CASSVAPVSGANVLTF.

V usage is TRBV7-2 and J usage is TRBJ2-5; possible D gene TRBD2, 6 bases. In germline, CDR1 is SGHTA, CDR2 FQGNSA. Trimming took off 3 bases at V and 2 bases at J, with 7 bases between the two ends. This CDR3 is 13 amino acids long. Here the CDR3 DNA reads TGTGCCAGCAGCTTGGGACTTCAAGAGACCCAGTACTTC. Its protein product is CASSLGLQETQYF.

This clone was found once. The rearrangement links TRBV19 to TRBJ2-3; the D is unclear. The CDR3 length is 13 residues. V gave up 2 bases and J gave up 10 bases, with 13 bases separating them. Germline V gene data show CDR1 as LNHDA and CDR2 as SQIVND (reference sequence). CDR3 sequence: CASSISSSAPQYF. As DNA, the CDR3 is TGTGCCAGTAGTATAAGTTCCTCTGCGCCGCAGTATTTT.

This chain connects TRBV6-5 to TRBJ1-2; 9 bases match TRBD1. Looked up from germline, CDR1 is MNHEY and CDR2 is SVGAGI. The CDR3 has 15 residues. J was trimmed by 4 bases and V by 6 bases; bases with no gene match: 9. CDR3 loop: CASRPSTGGAYGYTF. The CDR3 nucleotides read TGTGCCAGCAGACCCTCGACAGGGGGTGCCTATGGCTACACCTTC.

This clone turned up a few times. The chain joins TRBV30 to TRBJ1-1, with TRBD1 identical over 7 bases. Germline CDR1 and CDR2: GTSNPN and SVGIG (reference sequence). J lost 4 bases, V lost 2 bases, and 4 bases had no gene match. The CDR3 extends over 13 amino acids. Written as DNA, the CDR3 is TGTGCCTGGAGTATTTCAGGGGGCACTGAAGCTTTCTTT. Its translation: CAWSISGGTEAFF.

This chain connects TRBV25-1 to TRBJ1-3; D ambiguous. V shed 1 base and J shed 3 bases, with 10 bases lying between them. Germline V CDR1 and CDR2: MGHDK, SYGVNS. The CDR3 is 15 residues long. The CDR3 DNA reads TGTGCCAGCAGTGAATTTGTGGCCAGTGGAAACACCATATATTTT. Amino acid sequence: CASSEFVASGNTIYF.

The genes are TRBV19 and TRBJ1-5; TRBD1 aligns across 10 bases. Trimming took 6 bases from V and 4 from J; bases not matched to a gene: 3. This CDR3 spans 14 amino acids. CDR1 is LNHDA, CDR2 SQIVND, per germline (reference sequence). CDR3 DNA: TGTGCCAGTAGGGGACAGGGGTCAAATCAGCCCCAGCATTTT. Translating it yields CASRGQGSNQPQHF.

The chain joins TRBV6-1 to TRBJ2-1; 7 nucleotides align to TRBD2. In germline, CDR1 is MNHNS, CDR2 SASEGT. Trimming cost V 2 bases and J 10 bases; bases outside gene matches: 14. This CDR3 region has 16 residues. Here the CDR3 reads CASSEMERGHGAEQFF. CDR3 nucleotide sequence: TGTGCCAGCAGTGAAATGGAGCGGGGCCACGGCGCGGAGCAGTTCTTC.

By share of the sample, this clone is medium-sized (0.01 to 0.1%). The genes are TRBV10-3 and TRBJ1-1; the match to TRBD1 covers 8 bases. Trimming cost V 7 bases and J 1 base; bases outside gene matches: 8. CDR1 and CDR2 from the germline V gene are ENHRY and SYGVKD. The CDR3 is 15 residues long. The CDR3 nucleotides read TGTGCCATCACAACCCCAGACAGGGGGAACACTGAAGCTTTCTTT. It specifies CAITTPDRGNTEAFF.

The rearrangement uses TRBV7-7 and TRBJ1-4; a weak D match, TRBD1 (6 bases). Germline values: CDR1 SSHAT, CDR2 FNYEAQ (reference sequence). The ends were cut back, 1 base at V and 10 bases at J, with 10 bases in the middle. CDR3 length: 13 amino acids. The CDR3, as DNA: TGTGCCAGCAGCTTAGACAGGGAAGGAAAACTGTTTTTT. It specifies CASSLDREGKLFF.

The genes are TRBV9 and TRBJ1-2, with 7 positions matching TRBD1. The V gene's germline CDR1 is SGDLS and CDR2 YYNGEE. Germline trimming cut 7 bases from V and 0 bases from J; bases unmatched to any gene: 9. The CDR3 is made up of 15 amino acids. CDR3 sequence: CASASSGTANYGYTF. The CDR3 DNA is TGTGCCAGCGCATCCTCCGGGACAGCTAACTATGGCTACACCTTC.

The chain couples TRBV2 to TRBJ1-5; 9 positions match TRBD1. The CDR3 totals 14 residues. Germline assignment: CDR1 SNHLY and CDR2 FYNNEI. V shed 6 bases and J 5 bases; nucleotides not matched to a gene: 5. The CDR3 loop is CASSYRGRDQPQHF. The CDR3 region has the DNA TGTGCCAGCAGCTACAGGGGGCGAGATCAGCCCCAGCATTTT.

V and J are TRBV6-1 and TRBJ2-5; 7 nucleotides line up with TRBD2. The trim removed 7 bases at V and 1 base at J, leaving 9 bases unmatched. Germline-derived CDR1 and CDR2 are MNHNS and SASEGT. The CDR3 covers 15 residues. The CDR3 coding sequence is TGTGCCAGCACGGGAGGCGGAAATCCCCAAGAGACCCAGTACTTC. This gives the protein CASTGGGNPQETQYF.

The rearrangement uses TRBV9 and TRBJ1-1; TRBD1 is a possible D gene (6 bases). Germline assignment: CDR1 SGDLS and CDR2 YYNGEE. CDR3 size: 16 residues. The germline V and J ends were trimmed by 4 bases and 2 bases, with 18 bases remaining between them. CDR3 bases: TGTGCCAGCAGCCCATCCGGGGGGGGCTCTAACACTGAAGCTTTCTTT. Amino acid sequence: CASSPSGGGSNTEAFF.

This clone was observed a single time. This CDR3 is also generated by other DNA sequences in the sample. This chain links TRBV19 with TRBJ1-1; D is perhaps TRBD1 (6 bases). The CDR3 loop spans 14 amino acids. Trimming left V 1 base short and J 4 bases short, with 10 bases between. CDR1 LNHDA and CDR2 SQIVND come from the germline V gene (reference sequence). The CDR3 region has the DNA TGTGCCAGTAGTATAGTAGTAGGGGGCACTGAAGCTTTCTTT. Translated, it gives CASSIVVGGTEAFF.

The V gene is TRBV5-1, the J gene TRBJ1-2; 7 nucleotides line up with TRBD1. Germline V CDR1 and CDR2: SGHRS, YFSETQ. There are 17 residues in the CDR3. Losses at the gene ends were 1 base for V and 4 bases for J; bases not matched to a gene: 13. The CDR3 reads CASSLSGTDLIPYGYTF. CDR3 in DNA: TGCGCCAGCAGCTTGTCCGGGACAGATCTGATTCCCTATGGCTACACCTTC. Together with reference TRBV5-1 and TRBJ1-2, the CDR3 gives the full variable domain: KAGVTQTPRYLIKTRGQQVTLSCSPISGHRSVSWYQQTPGQGLQFLFEYFSETQRNKGNFPGRFSGRQFSNSRSEMNVSTLELGDSALYLCASSLSGTDLIPYGYTFGSGTRLTVV.

This chain joins TRBV11-2 and TRBJ2-5; TRBD2 matches at 10 bases. The germline V gene encodes CDR1 SGHAT and CDR2 FQNNGV. This CDR3 comprises 15 residues. V dropped 3 bases and J dropped 5; count of bases not matched to a gene: 6. The CDR3 bases are TGTGCCAGCAGCTTGGGACTAGCGTTCGGGGAGACCCAGTACTTC. Translation: CASSLGLAFGETQYF.

The V gene is TRBV11-2, the J gene TRBJ2-7, with D possibly matching TRBD2 (5 bases). CDR3 length: 14 amino acids. Per the germline V gene, CDR1 is SGHAT and CDR2 is FQNNGV. The ends were cut back, 2 bases at V and 3 bases at J, with 11 bases in the middle. CDR3 DNA sequence: TGTGCCAGCAGCTTAAGAGGGCAAGACTACGAGCAGTACTTC. It is translated as CASSLRGQDYEQYF.

This clone showed up just a few times. The CDR3 region is CASRSWGPGTGELFF. The CDR3 bases are TGTGCCAGTAGAAGTTGGGGGCCGGGAACCGGGGAGCTGTTTTTT. The chain combines TRBV19 with TRBJ2-2; D might be TRBD1 (6 bases). The V gene's germline CDR1 is LNHDA and CDR2 SQIVND (reference sequence). V lost 6 bases, J lost 5 bases, and 16 bases lay in between. There are 15 residues in the CDR3.

The chain employs TRBV2 and TRBJ1-6, with 8 bases lining up with TRBD1. The CDR3 is 15 residues long. V lost 1 base and J lost 15; bases outside the gene matches: 11. From germline, CDR1 is SNHLY and CDR2 FYNNEI. In DNA, the CDR3 is TGTGCCAGCAGTGAAGAAGGGGGACAGGCCCTTTTCCTCCACTTT. It translates to CASSEEGGQALFLHF.